Below, one T cell receptor (beta chain) is given with its context. PCR was performed using 60 Vbeta and 13 Jbeta primers. TCRdb's table, derived via immunoSEQ multiplex PCR, lists solely in-frame clones and lacks some. The sample yields under 150,000 clones, 80% seen once. This entry is derived from a study of cytomegalovirus exposure and HLA in healthy donors. From germline, CDR1 is SEHNR and CDR2 FQNEAQ (reference sequence). Deletions cut 4 bases from V and 6 bases from J, with 9 bases between. There are 12 residues in the CDR3. Source material: PBMCs. The TCR was taken from a man aged 45 to 65 in good health and CMV-seronegative. J is TRBJ1-2 and V is TRBV7-9; D is undetermined. CDR3 in DNA: TGTGCCAGCAGCTCCAGGTCAGATGGCTACACCTTC. Its translation: CASSSRSDGYTF.